The clone carrying this TCR beta chain has at least ten counts. The antigen is undetermined. The sample belongs to a study of T cell repertoires in cytomegalovirus infection. Overall study: Based on public TCR beta signatures, there were indications of CMV infection and of a matching HLA type.

Study findings and constraints: Cumulative public TCR beta family frequency identified carriers of CMV plus the relevant HLA. There were HLA-C-restricted CMV-specific TCR beta clonotypes dominating the ex vivo response.

TCRdb re-derived calls from the reads in MiXCR, one entry per CDR3 protein. In the table there are a few hundred thousand distinct CDR3 sequences, roughly 10% of which are singletons. The CDR3 is made up of 15 amino acids. The V and J ends lost 2 bases and 1 base, in that order; junction bases with no gene match: 4. Germline V CDR1 and CDR2: SGHTA, FQGNSA. The chain has TRBV7-2 and TRBJ1-1, with 7 bases that match TRBD1. The sample comprised PBMCs. The clonotype comes from a human donor in good health (CMV status not recorded). Some clones in this sample may be carry-over from other donors' samples. The CDR3 loop reads CASSLKGAANTEAFF. The CDR3, as DNA: TGTGCCAGCAGCTTAAAGGGGGCCGCGAACACTGAAGCTTTCTTT.